This T cell receptor beta chain is from a study of OX40 agonist ivuxolimab in advanced cancers. About the study: Two cutaneous melanoma patients and one hepatocellular carcinoma patient, three in all, had partial responses.

Study-wide results and limits: Low normalized clonal expansion also occurred in some nonresponding patients.

The CDR3 is 14 residues long. Trimming removed 4 bases from V and 3 bases from J, with 12 bases in between. The germline V gene encodes CDR1 SGHRS and CDR2 YFSETQ. Sequenced by immunoSEQ multiplex PCR; TCRdb stores in-frame clones only, minus some. The table records about 30,000 clones, about four fifths of them present only once. Turning to this clone: Antigen unknown.

The chain uses TRBV5-1 and TRBJ2-3; maybe TRBD2 (5 bases). Material: CD4+ or CD8+ T cells sorted from blood, obtained in a trial of the OX40 agonist ivuxolimab. The clonotype originates from an adult with an advanced solid tumor such as melanoma, head and neck, liver or kidney cancer. The CDR3: CASSEGIATDTQYF. CDR3 bases: TGCGCCAGCAGCGAGGGTATTGCAACAGATACGCAGTATTTT.